These 27 T cell receptor beta chains were sequenced from one sample in a study of beta chain features in type 1 diabetes. General study points: Patients with Type 1 diabetes showed moderately but significantly shorter TCRB CDR3s in all four CD4+ subsets.

No antigen has been assigned to these receptors. Since all of the isolated RNA was reverse transcribed, expressed TCRB transcripts were what got sequenced. This table comes from immunoSEQ multiplex PCR, and its TCRdb copy is limited to in-frame clones, with some not included. Of 680,000 or so clones listed, around 15% were seen once; the top ten hold 0.02% to 0.025%. Sequences were obtained from naive CD4+ T cells from blood. Receptors originate from a man between 18 and 29 years old with type 1 diabetes.

Only a few counts were recorded for this clone. Distinct nucleotide sequences in the sample also encode this CDR3. The J gene is TRBJ2-3, the V gene TRBV30, with D possibly TRBD2 on 7 matching bases. The ends were cut back, 0 bases at V and 4 bases at J, with 11 bases in the middle. This CDR3 spans 14 amino acids. Germline V lookup: CDR1 GTSNPN, CDR2 SVGIG (reference sequence). The CDR3, as DNA: TGTGCCTGGAGTGTAGGGGGGGCCGCAGATACGCAGTATTTT. This encodes CAWSVGGAADTQYF.

V gene TRBV5-6 combines with J gene TRBJ2-3, with D possibly matching TRBD1 (6 bases). CDR1 is SGHDT, CDR2 YYEEEE, per germline. The CDR3 totals 18 residues. V lost 2 bases, J lost 3 bases, and 22 bases lay in between. The CDR3 region is CASSLIRDTNMGTDTQYF. As DNA, the CDR3 is TGTGCCAGCAGCTTAATCCGGGACACCAATATGGGTACAGATACGCAGTATTTT.

This clone was seen a handful of times. CDR3: CASSLERGGTEAFF. The CDR3 DNA reads as TGCGCCAGCAGCTTGGAGAGGGGAGGTACTGAAGCTTTCTTT. The gene calls are TRBV5-1 and TRBJ1-1; TRBD1 is a possible D gene (5 bases). CDR3 size: 14 residues. V was pared by 0 bases and J by 5 bases, with 11 bases between. The germline CDR1 and CDR2 sequences are SGHRS and YFSETQ. Full variable domain (outside the CDR3, taken from reference TRBV5-1 and TRBJ1-1): KAGVTQTPRYLIKTRGQQVTLSCSPISGHRSVSWYQQTPGQGLQFLFEYFSETQRNKGNFPGRFSGRQFSNSRSEMNVSTLELGDSALYLCASSLERGGTEAFFGQGTRLTVV.

The chain is built from TRBV2 and TRBJ2-1; TRBD1 agrees at 11 bases. V lost 6 bases and J lost 2; bases outside the gene matches: 3. Germline V CDR1 and CDR2: SNHLY, FYNNEI. There are 15 residues in the CDR3. The CDR3, as DNA: TGTGCCAGCAGCCCGGACAGGGGGCCCTACAATGAGCAGTTCTTC. It translates to CASSPDRGPYNEQFF.

This clone was seen a few times. This rearrangement joins TRBV7-3 to TRBJ2-2; no definite D call. This CDR3 region has 16 residues. The V end was cut by 4 bases, the J end by 1 base, with 13 bases between. CDR1 is SGHTA, CDR2 FQGTGA, per germline. CDR3 sequence reads: CASSSTRALNTGELFF. The CDR3 coding sequence is TGTGCCAGCAGCTCAACCCGGGCCTTGAACACCGGGGAGCTGTTTTTT.

Only a few counts were recorded for this clone. Here the CDR3 DNA reads TGCGCCAGCGCCGAACAGGGGGCGGACTATGGCTACACCTTC. Protein sequence: CASAEQGADYGYTF. The chain combines TRBV5-1 with TRBJ1-2, with 9 bases that match TRBD1. Per the germline V gene, CDR1 is SGHRS and CDR2 is YFSETQ. This CDR3 region has 14 residues. V lost 7 bases to trimming and J lost 3 bases; unmatched junction nucleotides: 7.

This clone appeared a few times. The chain has TRBV9 and TRBJ2-7; D is unclear. The CDR3 has 12 residues. Trimming took 3 bases from V and 7 from J, leaving 11 bases between them. Germline V gives CDR1 SGDLS, CDR2 YYNGEE. CDR3 residues: CASSGQTREQYF. CDR3 DNA sequence: TGTGCCAGCAGCGGCCAAACGAGGGAGCAGTACTTC. Complete variable domain (other parts from reference TRBV9 and TRBJ2-7): DSGVTQTPKHLITATGQRVTLRCSPRSGDLSVYWYQQSLDQGLQFLIQYYNGEERAKGNILERFSAQQFPDLHSELNLSSLELGDSALYFCASSGQTREQYFGPGTRLTVT.

A word on this clone: One end of the junction does not line up with germline, which may come from a read error. The chain has TRBV11-1 and TRBJ2-4, with TRBD2 matching 9 bases. The CDR3 sequence is 15 residues long. Germline-derived CDR1 and CDR2 are SGHAT and FQDESV (reference sequence). The CDR3 region has the DNA TGTGCCAGCAGCGTAGCGGGGGTCGCCAAAAACATTCAGTACTTC. This translates into CASSVAGVAKNIQYF.

V and J are TRBV19 and TRBJ2-7; 9 bases are a match to TRBD1. With V trimmed by 5 bases and J by 4 bases, 6 bases remained unmatched. Germline loops: CDR1 LNHDA, CDR2 SQIVND (reference sequence). This CDR3 spans 14 amino acids. The chain's CDR3 is CASSPRTGEYEQYF. The DNA for the CDR3 is TGTGCCAGTAGTCCTCGGACAGGGGAGTACGAGCAGTACTTC.

This chain uses TRBV6-5 with TRBJ2-3; 8 bases agree with TRBD2. Germline CDR1 reads MNHEY; CDR2 reads SVGAGI. The CDR3 spans 15 residues. After removal of 4 bases from V and 2 bases from J, the junction contained 5 bases not matched to a gene. CDR3 in amino acids: CASSSQAGVTDTQYF. The CDR3 coding sequence is TGTGCCAGCAGTTCCCAAGCGGGGGTCACAGATACGCAGTATTTT.

There are a few counts of this clone. The V gene is TRBV18, the J gene TRBJ2-7, with 7 nucleotides matching TRBD1. V shed 6 bases and J 2 bases; nucleotides not matched to a gene: 10. The germline gives CDR1 KGHSH, CDR2 LQKENI. The CDR3 contains 15 residues. The CDR3 region is CASSPSTGLPYEQYF. The CDR3 coding sequence is TGTGCCAGCTCGCCATCGACAGGGCTGCCCTACGAGCAGTACTTC.

On this clone: Other DNA sequences from this sample encode an identical CDR3 as well. The chain links TRBV18 to TRBJ1-2, with D hard to call. Germline CDR1 KGHSH, CDR2 LQKENI. Deletions cut 3 bases from V and 2 bases from J, with 7 bases between. The CDR3 contains 13 residues. CDR3 sequence reads: CASSPTGNYGYTF. The CDR3 DNA reads TGTGCCAGCTCACCGACTGGGAACTATGGCTACACCTTC.

This clone was detected only a few times. Other DNA sequences in this specimen translate into the identical CDR3. The J gene is TRBJ1-1, the V gene TRBV7-3; D is uncertain. Germline V CDR1 and CDR2: SGHTA, FQGTGA. The CDR3 is made up of 13 amino acids. The ends were cut back, 5 bases at V and 2 bases at J, with 9 bases in the middle. This CDR3 reads CASSPGPNTEAFF. In DNA form, the CDR3 reads TGTGCCAGCAGCCCCGGACCAAACACTGAAGCTTTCTTT.

This clone was seen a handful of times. The rearrangement uses TRBV9 and TRBJ1-1; the match to TRBD1 covers 10 bases. This CDR3 is 17 amino acids long. Germline trimming cut 0 bases from V and 7 bases from J; bases unmatched to any gene: 12. CDR1 is SGDLS, CDR2 YYNGEE, per germline. CDR3 region: CASSVDDRGRLGSEAFF. DNA for the CDR3: TGTGCCAGCAGCGTAGATGACAGGGGGCGCTTAGGCAGTGAAGCTTTCTTT.

In its sample, this clone was seen a few times. The chain has TRBV5-6 and TRBJ2-7; 9 nucleotides line up with TRBD1. CDR1 SGHDT and CDR2 YYEEEE come from the germline V gene. Unmatched junction bases numbered 8, after V lost 4 bases and J lost 3 bases. The CDR3 totals 15 residues. This CDR3 reads CASSVSGQGLYEQYF. CDR3 sequence (DNA): TGTGCCAGCAGCGTTTCGGGACAGGGTCTCTACGAGCAGTACTTC.

About this clone itself: The sample holds other DNA sequences that translate to the same CDR3. The chain is built from TRBV6-4 and TRBJ2-6, with unresolved D. The CDR3 extends over 14 amino acids. The germline V gene encodes CDR1 MRHNA and CDR2 SNTAGT. V was pared by 2 bases and J by 4 bases, with 6 bases between. As DNA, the CDR3 is TGTGCCAGCAGTGACAGGGCCGGGGCCAACGTCCTGACTTTC. Protein: CASSDRAGANVLTF.

The rearrangement joins TRBV7-6 to TRBJ1-6; the D gene is possibly TRBD1 (6 bases). Germline values: CDR1 SGHVS, CDR2 FNYEAQ. The CDR3 extends over 15 amino acids. Trimming shortened V by 1 base and J by 7 bases, and 11 bases separated the two germline ends. The CDR3 protein is CASSLEGVGNSPLHF. The CDR3 DNA follows: TGTGCCAGCAGCTTAGAGGGGGTAGGGAATTCACCCCTCCACTTT.

A few counts support this clone. The CDR3 is CASTWGRPNYGYTF. The CDR3 DNA reads as TGTGCCAGCACCTGGGGCAGGCCCAACTATGGCTACACCTTC. J is TRBJ1-2 and V is TRBV6-5; D might be TRBD1 (5 bases). The ends were cut back, 7 bases at V and 2 bases at J, with 14 bases in the middle. The germline V gene encodes CDR1 MNHEY and CDR2 SVGAGI. CDR3 length equals 14 residues.

This chain connects TRBV5-1 to TRBJ1-1; no reliable D call. V shed 4 bases and J shed 10 bases, with 20 bases lying between them. CDR1 is SGHRS, CDR2 YFSETQ, per germline. CDR3 length equals 14 residues. Here the CDR3 reads CASSHGVLTAVAFF. DNA for the CDR3: TGCGCCAGCAGCCATGGGGTCCTTACGGCGGTAGCTTTCTTT.

Only a few counts were recorded for this clone. The V gene is TRBV5-1, the J gene TRBJ2-6; D is undetermined. Trimming cost V 3 bases and J 2 bases, with 6 bases left between them. This CDR3 contains 14 residues. CDR1 and CDR2 from the germline V gene are SGHRS and YFSETQ. The CDR3 DNA reads as TGCGCCAGCAGCTCCCTAACTGGGGCCAACGTCCTGACTTTC. This sequence encodes CASSSLTGANVLTF.

This clone has only one observation. The chain couples TRBV14 to TRBJ1-2; D may be TRBD1 (5 bases). V dropped 4 bases and J dropped 4 bases, with 10 bases sitting between them. The germline V gene has CDR1 SGHDN and CDR2 FVKESK. This CDR3 comprises 13 residues. The CDR3 nucleotides read TGTGCCAGCAGCCTAGGGACTGTCTATGGCTACACCTTC. Amino acid sequence: CASSLGTVYGYTF.

In this sample, this clone turned up a few times. The V gene is TRBV30, the J gene TRBJ2-5, with 12 bases matching TRBD2. The V and J ends lost 3 bases and 5 bases, in that order; junction bases with no gene match: 10. The CDR3 length is 16 residues. Per germline, CDR1 GTSNPN and CDR2 SVGIG (reference sequence). The CDR3 sequence is CAWSALAGGVGETQYF. Written as DNA, the CDR3 is TGTGCCTGGAGCGCACTAGCGGGGGGCGTGGGGGAGACCCAGTACTTC.

This clone has just a few counts. CDR3 bases: TGTGCCACCGCAAAGAGCAATCAGCCCCAGCATTTT. Translation: CATAKSNQPQHF. V and J are TRBV2 and TRBJ1-5; no definite D call. Germline V lookup: CDR1 SNHLY, CDR2 FYNNEI. The CDR3 is 12 amino acids. The germline V and J ends were trimmed by 10 bases and 1 base, with 8 bases remaining between them.

In its sample, this clone was seen a few times. The chain uses TRBV10-3 and TRBJ2-7; 8 bases fit TRBD1. The CDR3 is made up of 15 amino acids. V lost 6 bases and J lost 0; bases outside the gene matches: 7. Germline V CDR1 and CDR2: ENHRY, SYGVKD. The DNA of the CDR3 is TGTGCCATCAGAGAAGACAGGGGAGCCTCCTACGAGCAGTACTTC. This sequence encodes CAIREDRGASYEQYF.

Only a few counts were recorded for this clone. The V and J genes are TRBV13 and TRBJ1-1; D unclear. The CDR3 runs to 14 residues. Trimming took 8 bases from V and 1 from J, leaving 14 bases between them. Germline values: CDR1 PRHDT, CDR2 FYEKMQ (reference sequence). The CDR3 region is CASGWGVGNTEAFF. The DNA for the CDR3 is TGTGCCAGCGGCTGGGGAGTCGGGAACACTGAAGCTTTCTTT.

V gene TRBV2 combines with J gene TRBJ2-2, with D possibly matching TRBD1 (6 bases). The CDR3 runs 14 residues. The germline CDR1 and CDR2 sequences are SNHLY and FYNNEI. Trimming removed 7 bases at V and 3 bases at J, with 12 bases between. The CDR3 reads CASIRGTHTGELFF. The DNA for the CDR3 is TGTGCCAGCATAAGGGGGACGCACACCGGGGAGCTGTTTTTT.

The table lists this clone with a few counts. The V gene is TRBV23-1, the J gene TRBJ1-1; maybe TRBD1 (6 bases). TRBV23-1 is classed as an ORF, of uncertain function. The CDR3 is 15 residues long. Trimming pared 4 bases from V and 6 bases from J, leaving 18 bases between. CDR3 sequence: CASSRRTDTDPEAFF. Here the CDR3 DNA reads TGCGCCAGCAGTCGCCGGACAGACACCGATCCTGAAGCTTTCTTT.